This TCR beta chain stems from a study of cytomegalovirus exposure and HLA in healthy donors. The study, taken as a whole, reports: HLA alleles showed associations with 16,951 TCR beta sequences in a later analysis, at a 0.05 false discovery rate. Per published accounts, TCR beta sequences correctly predicted the HLA-A and HLA-B alleles of most subjects.

The PCR contained 60 Vbeta and 13 Jbeta primers. Clones were read by immunoSEQ multiplex PCR, and TCRdb kept only the in-frame ones, dropping some. The table lists roughly 110,000 clones. This CDR3 spans 16 amino acids. Trimming left V 1 base short and J 4 bases short, with 17 bases between. Germline V gives CDR1 MGHRA, CDR2 YSYEKL. Comment on this clone: Its antigen is as yet unknown.

The TCR was taken from a man aged 40-55 years in good health and CMV-seropositive. The sequencing sample was made of PBMCs. The chain joins TRBV4-1 to TRBJ2-7; a weak D match, TRBD2 (5 bases). The CDR3 reads CASSQVDGEYQYEQYF. In DNA form, the CDR3 reads TGCGCCAGCAGCCAAGTTGACGGGGAGTATCAGTACGAGCAGTACTTC.